These 4 T cell receptor beta chains originate from one sample sequenced in a study of blood T cell repertoires in COVID-19 (dated by TCRdb to about 2020). The receptor library was made with the immunoSEQ multiplex PCR assay. Drawn from immuneACCESS, this table holds only the in-frame rearrangements with V and J called that TCRdb kept. Clones are partly lost; checked studies trace under half to an unresolved V gene and leave the rest unexplained. A total of about 330,000 clones appear in this sample, roughly 90% of them only once. Jointly, the top ten make up 3.5% to 4.5% of the sample. The sample was peripheral blood. These receptors were taken from a woman aged 45-59 years with active or convalescent COVID-19.

This chain uses TRBV30 with TRBJ2-7, with 7 bases identical to TRBD1. Losses at the gene ends were 2 bases for V and 5 bases for J; bases not matched to a gene: 6. Germline loops: CDR1 GTSNPN, CDR2 SVGIG (reference sequence). The CDR3 is made up of 13 amino acids. CDR3 protein: CAWSNQQGNEQYF. The CDR3 coding sequence is TGTGCCTGGAGTAACCAACAGGGGAACGAGCAGTACTTC.

The gene calls are TRBV6-5 and TRBJ1-5, with 9 bases lining up with TRBD1. The V gene end was trimmed by 6 bases and the J gene end by 2 bases; junction bases not matched to a gene: 5. Looked up from germline, CDR1 is MNHEY and CDR2 is SVGAGI. The CDR3 totals 15 residues. The CDR3 DNA sequence: TGTGCCAGCAGCCGTGGACAGGGGCGCAATCAGCCCCAGCATTTT. Its translation is CASSRGQGRNQPQHF.

The J gene is TRBJ2-3, the V gene TRBV6-5, with D maybe TRBD2 (5 bases). This CDR3 has 15 amino acids. Germline lookup yields CDR1 MNHEY and CDR2 SVGAGI. The ends were cut back, 0 bases at V and 5 bases at J, with 12 bases in the middle. The CDR3 loop is CASSYSMRLKDTQYF. The CDR3 DNA is TGTGCCAGCAGTTACTCAATGAGACTAAAAGATACGCAGTATTTT.

This clone occurred once. The CDR3 sequence: CASSVQVTATYEQYF. Here the CDR3 DNA reads TGTGCCAGCAGCGTACAGGTGACAGCCACCTACGAGCAGTACTTC. This chain connects TRBV9 to TRBJ2-7, with D maybe TRBD1 (5 bases). The CDR3 totals 15 residues. V shed 1 base and J shed 2 bases, with 13 bases lying between them. CDR1 SGDLS and CDR2 YYNGEE come from the germline V gene.